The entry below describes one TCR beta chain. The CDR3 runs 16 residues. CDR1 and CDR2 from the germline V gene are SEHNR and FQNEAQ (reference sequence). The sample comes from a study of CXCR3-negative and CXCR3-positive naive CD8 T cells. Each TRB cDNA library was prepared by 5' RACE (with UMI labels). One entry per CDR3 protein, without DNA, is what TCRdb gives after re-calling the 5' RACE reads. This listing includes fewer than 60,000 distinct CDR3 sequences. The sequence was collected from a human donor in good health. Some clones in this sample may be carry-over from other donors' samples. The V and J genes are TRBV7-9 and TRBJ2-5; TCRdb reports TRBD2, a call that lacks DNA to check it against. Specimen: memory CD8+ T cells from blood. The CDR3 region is CASSLSAGGTQETQYF.